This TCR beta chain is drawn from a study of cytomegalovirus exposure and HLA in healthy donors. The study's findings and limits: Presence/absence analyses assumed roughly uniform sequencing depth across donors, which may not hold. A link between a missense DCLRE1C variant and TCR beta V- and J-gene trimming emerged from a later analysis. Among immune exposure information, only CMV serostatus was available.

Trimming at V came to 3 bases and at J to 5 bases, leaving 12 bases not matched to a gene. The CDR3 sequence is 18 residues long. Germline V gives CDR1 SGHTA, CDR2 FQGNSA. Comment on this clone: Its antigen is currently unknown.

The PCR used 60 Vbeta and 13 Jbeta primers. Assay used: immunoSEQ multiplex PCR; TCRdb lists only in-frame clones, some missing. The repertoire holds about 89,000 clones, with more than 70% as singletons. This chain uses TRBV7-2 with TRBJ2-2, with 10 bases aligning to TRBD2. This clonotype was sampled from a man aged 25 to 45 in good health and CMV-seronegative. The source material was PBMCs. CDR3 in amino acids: CASSFWARIAGGTGELFF. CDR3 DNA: TGTGCCAGCAGCTTCTGGGCTCGGATAGCGGGGGGAACCGGGGAGCTGTTTTTT.